The 8 T cell receptor beta chains reported below all come from one sample, sequenced in a study of blood T cell repertoires in COVID-19. Produced via immunoSEQ multiplex PCR; TCRdb's table is partial and in-frame only. The profile covers approximately 210,000 clones, with approximately 84% appearing a single time and 1.9% taken by the ten largest. The sample was peripheral blood. Receptors were obtained from a middle-aged man with active or convalescent COVID-19.

This chain joins TRBV30 and TRBJ2-7, with D uncertain. Trimming took 4 bases from V and 7 from J, leaving 17 bases between them. The CDR3 is made up of 13 amino acids. CDR1 and CDR2 (germline): GTSNPN, SVGIG (reference sequence). CDR3 sequence: CAWNVVDWNEQYF. The CDR3, as DNA: TGTGCCTGGAATGTAGTTGACTGGAATGAGCAGTACTTC.

The chain carries TRBV4-1 and TRBJ1-1; the D is unclear. With 0 bases removed from V and 7 bases from J, the gap between germline ends came to 15 bases. Germline V gene sequence: CDR1 MGHRA, CDR2 YSYEKL. The CDR3 loop spans 15 amino acids. CDR3 in DNA: TGCGCCAGCAGCCAAGAGCCCCTGGCAGGCGTTGAAGCTTTCTTT. Its translation is CASSQEPLAGVEAFF.

This rearrangement joins TRBV2 to TRBJ2-5, with D perhaps matching TRBD1 (6 bases). V was clipped by 7 bases and J by 1 base, with 13 bases between them. CDR1 is SNHLY and CDR2 is FYNNEI in the germline V gene. The CDR3 is made up of 14 amino acids. The CDR3 DNA follows: TGTGCCAGCATTTGGGACACTTCCCAAGAGACCCAGTACTTC. This gives the protein CASIWDTSQETQYF.

The gene calls are TRBV5-1 and TRBJ2-5; D call uncertain. V was pared by 2 bases and J by 4 bases, with 6 bases between. The germline gives CDR1 SGHRS, CDR2 YFSETQ. This CDR3 comprises 12 residues. The CDR3 DNA reads as TGCGCCAGCAGCTTAAGCCGAGAGACCCAGTACTTC. It encodes CASSLSRETQYF. Full variable domain (missing parts from reference TRBV5-1 and TRBJ2-5): KAGVTQTPRYLIKTRGQQVTLSCSPISGHRSVSWYQQTPGQGLQFLFEYFSETQRNKGNFPGRFSGRQFSNSRSEMNVSTLELGDSALYLCASSLSRETQYFGPGTRLLVL.

The chain has TRBV5-4 and TRBJ2-6; D remains ambiguous. Germline V gene lookup returns CDR1 SGHNT and CDR2 YYREEE (reference sequence). The CDR3 is 16 residues long. The V gene lost 1 base and the J gene lost 0 bases, with 8 bases spanning the gap. For the CDR3, the DNA is TGTGCCAGCAGCTTGACACTAAGCTCTGGGGCCAACGTCCTGACTTTC. Translating it yields CASSLTLSSGANVLTF.

The V call is TRBV2, the J call TRBJ1-4; D is ambiguous. Germline V gene sequence: CDR1 SNHLY, CDR2 FYNNEI. The CDR3 spans 14 residues. V shed 6 bases and J shed 5 bases, with 13 bases lying between them. The CDR3 sequence: CASSSSGSNEKLFF. CDR3 bases: TGTGCCAGCAGCTCCTCAGGATCGAATGAAAAACTGTTTTTT.

The chain recombines TRBV6-4 with TRBJ1-1; tentative D call: TRBD1 (5 bases). This CDR3 comprises 14 residues. CDR1 and CDR2 (germline): MRHNA, SNTAGT. The V and J ends lost 5 bases and 4 bases respectively, with 14 bases between them. The CDR3 loop is CASSPGWGGTEAFF. CDR3 nucleotide sequence: TGTGCCAGCAGTCCAGGGTGGGGCGGCACTGAAGCTTTCTTT.

This sequence joins TRBV9 and TRBJ2-1; the match to TRBD1 covers 10 bases. This CDR3 has 15 residues. The V gene's germline CDR1 is SGDLS and CDR2 YYNGEE. The V and J ends lost 4 bases and 3 bases, in that order; junction bases with no gene match: 4. The CDR3 spells CASSLDRGIYNEQFF. CDR3 bases: TGTGCCAGCAGCTTGGACAGGGGGATCTACAATGAGCAGTTCTTC.